These 20 T cell receptor beta chains were all obtained from the same sample, sequenced in a study of blood T cell repertoires in COVID-19 (dated by TCRdb to the early 2020s). The library was generated by the immunoSEQ multiplex PCR assay. The clones in this table, taken by TCRdb from immuneACCESS, are in-frame only. Not every clone is retained; where verified, under half of the shortfall comes from an unresolved V gene, and the cause of the rest is unknown. Recorded for this sample are approximately 300,000 clones; about 90% of them occurred a single time. The ten largest clones take up about 8.4% of the sample. Sequencing used PBMCs or T cells enriched from blood (not recorded which). These receptor sequences come from a woman aged 30 to 39 who had recovered from COVID-19.

The chain couples TRBV19 to TRBJ2-7, with 9 positions matching TRBD1. The CDR3 length is 14 residues. From germline, CDR1 is LNHDA and CDR2 SQIVND (reference sequence). The J segment lost 5 bases and the V segment lost 1 base, leaving 3 bases of the junction unmatched. In DNA, the CDR3 is TGTGCCAGTAGTATAGGGCGGGACAGGGACGAGCAGTACTTC. Translated, it gives CASSIGRDRDEQYF.

The chain recombines TRBV5-1 with TRBJ1-2, with D possibly matching TRBD1 (5 bases). Per germline, CDR1 SGHRS and CDR2 YFSETQ. This CDR3 has 14 amino acids. V was clipped by 2 bases and J by 3 bases, with 11 bases between them. The DNA for the CDR3 is TGCGCCAGCAGCTTTAGGGGCACGGACTATGGCTACACCTTC. This gives the protein CASSFRGTDYGYTF.

This rearrangement joins TRBV12-3 or TRBV12-4 to TRBJ1-4; D remains unclear. V was clipped by 3 bases and J by 4 bases, with 6 bases between them. The CDR3 is 13 residues long. The CDR3 loop is CASSLEYNEKLFF. The CDR3 DNA reads as TGTGCCAGCAGTTTGGAGTATAATGAAAAACTGTTTTTT.

The rearrangement links TRBV5-6 to TRBJ2-3; D is possibly TRBD1 (6 bases). Germline CDR1 and CDR2: SGHDT and YYEEEE. Trimming removed 0 bases from V and 0 bases from J, with 14 bases in between. This CDR3 comprises 17 residues. The CDR3 region has the DNA TGTGCCAGCAGCTTGGCCTTGACAGGCCCTAGCACAGATACGCAGTATTTT. As protein: CASSLALTGPSTDTQYF.

The J gene is TRBJ2-1, the V gene TRBV5-4, with TRBD1 identical over 8 bases. The length of the CDR3 is 15 residues. Germline trimming cut 0 bases from V and 6 bases from J; bases unmatched to any gene: 5. Germline CDR1 and CDR2: SGHNT and YYREEE (reference sequence). CDR3 DNA: TGTGCCAGCAGCTTGGCAGGGGGCCAAGGCAATGAGCAGTTCTTC. It codes for CASSLAGGQGNEQFF.

In its sample, this clone was seen a few times. This chain links TRBV29-1 with TRBJ1-1, with 7 bases matching TRBD1. This CDR3 is built from 13 residues. Losses at the gene ends were 6 bases for V and 2 bases for J; bases not matched to a gene: 6. Germline loops: CDR1 SQVTM, CDR2 ANQGSEA. CDR3 DNA: TGCAGCGTCGACAGGGTGAGAAACACTGAAGCTTTCTTT. This translates into CSVDRVRNTEAFF. The entire variable domain, with the rest obtained from reference TRBV29-1 and TRBJ1-1, is as follows: SAVISQKPSRDICQRGTSLTIQCQVDSQVTMMFWYRQQPGQSLTLIATANQGSEATYESGFVIDKFPISRPNLTFSTLTVSNMSPEDSSIYLCSVDRVRNTEAFFGQGTRLTVV.

This clone was found once. CDR3 in DNA: TGTGCCAGCAGTTACTCCCCGGGTTTTGGAAACACCATATATTTT. Protein: CASSYSPGFGNTIYF. The chain carries TRBV6-5 and TRBJ1-3; D gene ambiguous. The CDR3 runs 15 residues. V shed 0 bases and J shed 3 bases, with 9 bases lying between them. Germline V lookup: CDR1 MNHEY, CDR2 SVGAGI.

The chain couples TRBV27 to TRBJ2-7; TRBD2 aligns across 7 bases. Germline values: CDR1 MNHEY, CDR2 SMNVEV (reference sequence). The CDR3 length is 14 residues. The trim removed 6 bases at V and 5 bases at J, leaving 10 bases unmatched. CDR3 in DNA: TGTGCCAGCAGATTACTTACTAGCGTCGACGAGCAGTACTTC. Translating gives CASRLLTSVDEQYF.

The chain uses TRBV29-1 and TRBJ1-2; D perhaps matches TRBD1 (5 bases). The CDR3 totals 15 residues. From germline, CDR1 is SQVTM and CDR2 ANQGSEA. The V gene lost 5 bases and the J gene lost 7 bases, with 23 bases spanning the gap. The CDR3 DNA is TGCAGCGTTAGTTCGTGGGGGACTCCGGGGGGTGGCTACACCTTC. It yields the protein CSVSSWGTPGGGYTF. The full variable domain, rest sourced from reference TRBV29-1 and TRBJ1-2, is SAVISQKPSRDICQRGTSLTIQCQVDSQVTMMFWYRQQPGQSLTLIATANQGSEATYESGFVIDKFPISRPNLTFSTLTVSNMSPEDSSIYLCSVSSWGTPGGGYTFGSGTRLTVV.

V is TRBV12-3 or TRBV12-4 and J is TRBJ2-7; weak D call: TRBD2 (6 bases). The V end lost 6 bases, the J end lost 5 bases, and 14 bases lay between the germline ends. The CDR3 sequence is 13 residues long. The CDR3 spells CASSITGENEQYF. DNA of the CDR3: TGTGCCAGCAGCATTACGGGAGAGAACGAGCAGTACTTC.

V usage is TRBV7-9 and J usage is TRBJ1-1, with D possibly TRBD1 on 6 matching bases. Trimming removed 2 bases from V and 4 bases from J, with 11 bases in between. Germline CDR1 and CDR2: SEHNR and FQNEAQ (reference sequence). The CDR3 is 14 residues long. The CDR3 reads CASSLTGPATEAFF. In nucleotides, the CDR3 is TGTGCCAGCAGCTTAACAGGGCCGGCCACTGAAGCTTTCTTT.

The chain has TRBV18 and TRBJ2-7, with 11 bases that match TRBD2. The CDR3 is 19 amino acids. With V trimmed by 2 bases and J by 4 bases, 16 bases remained unmatched. Germline V CDR1 and CDR2: KGHSH, LQKENI. The CDR3 region is CASSPALAGGSFPPYEQYF. CDR3 nucleotide sequence: TGTGCCAGCTCACCAGCCCTAGCGGGAGGCTCCTTCCCCCCGTACGAGCAGTACTTC. Filled out from reference TRBV18 and TRBJ2-7, the complete variable domain reads NAGVMQNPRHLVRRRGQEARLRCSPMKGHSHVYWYRQLPEEGLKFMVYLQKENIIDESGMPKERFSAEFPKEGPSILRIQQVVRGDSAAYFCASSPALAGGSFPPYEQYFGPGTRLTVT.

The chain couples TRBV24-1 to TRBJ2-1; TRBD1 might be the D (6 bases). Per germline, CDR1 KGHDR and CDR2 SFDVKD. The CDR3 is 16 residues long. Trimming took 1 base from V and 4 from J, leaving 13 bases between them. CDR3 bases: TGTGCCACCAGTGATTTTGGGCAGGGGATGTACAATGAGCAGTTCTTC. Its translation: CATSDFGQGMYNEQFF.

This clone was counted a single time. The rearrangement joins TRBV6-2 or TRBV6-3 to TRBJ2-7, with 8 nucleotides matching TRBD1. CDR3 length: 14 residues. CDR1 is MNHEY, CDR2 SVGEGT, per germline. Trimming cost V 6 bases and J 1 base; bases outside gene matches: 5. The CDR3 DNA is TGTGCCAGCAGCTCCGACAGGGGTTCCTACGAGCAGTACTTC. This translates into CASSSDRGSYEQYF.

The CDR3 DNA sequence: TGTGCCAGCTCACCGAGGGGGGGGGCTTTAGCAAATCAGCCCCAGCATTTT. This translates into CASSPRGGALANQPQHF. The rearrangement uses TRBV18 and TRBJ1-5; D possibly corresponds to TRBD1 (6 bases). V dropped 3 bases and J dropped 4 bases, with 19 bases sitting between them. The CDR3 is made up of 17 amino acids. Germline lookup yields CDR1 KGHSH and CDR2 LQKENI.

The DNA for the CDR3 is TGTGCCAGCAGTTTCGCGGGGAATCTATTCTCTGGGGCCAACGTCCTGACTTTC. Translated: CASSFAGNLFSGANVLTF. The V gene is TRBV27, the J gene TRBJ2-6, with a tentative D call TRBD2 (6 bases). Germline lookup yields CDR1 MNHEY and CDR2 SMNVEV (reference sequence). The CDR3 contains 18 residues. With 3 bases removed from V and 0 bases from J, the gap between germline ends came to 15 bases. Drawing the rest from reference TRBV27 and TRBJ2-6, the complete variable domain is EAQVTQNPRYLITVTGKKLTVTCSQNMNHEYMSWYRQDPGLGLRQIYYSMNVEVTDKGDVPEGYKVSRKEKRNFPLILESPSPNQTSLYFCASSFAGNLFSGANVLTFGAGSRLTVL.

This chain uses TRBV7-9 with TRBJ2-6, with D uncertain. The CDR3 runs to 17 residues. Trimming removed 4 bases from V and 0 bases from J, with 13 bases in between. Germline CDR1 is SEHNR and CDR2 is FQNEAQ (reference sequence). This CDR3 reads CASSSPRRFSGANVLTF. The CDR3 nucleotides read TGTGCCAGCAGCTCTCCCCGGCGGTTCTCTGGGGCCAACGTCCTGACTTTC.

Here the CDR3 reads CASSLQSDRTNYGYTF. The CDR3 bases are TGTGCCAGCAGCTTGCAATCGGACAGGACTAACTATGGCTACACCTTC. The chain links TRBV4-2 to TRBJ1-2, with 7 bases matching TRBD1. Germline trimming cut 5 bases from V and 0 bases from J; bases unmatched to any gene: 9. CDR1 is LGHNA, CDR2 YNFKEQ, per germline. This CDR3 region has 16 residues.

V and J are TRBV27 and TRBJ2-7; D might be TRBD2 (7 bases). CDR1 and CDR2 (germline): MNHEY, SMNVEV (reference sequence). V was clipped by 6 bases and J by 7 bases, with 22 bases between them. The CDR3 runs 15 residues. CDR3 sequence: CASSRFTGGAGEQYF. CDR3 in DNA: TGTGCCAGCAGCCGTTTTACGGGGGGCGCGGGGGAGCAGTACTTC.

The V and J genes are TRBV7-2 and TRBJ2-7; TRBD2 matches 7 bases. The CDR3 sequence is 14 residues long. With V trimmed by 5 bases and J by 3 bases, 7 bases remained unmatched. CDR1 SGHTA and CDR2 FQGNSA come from the germline V gene. The CDR3 loop reads CASSELALSYEQYF. The CDR3 nucleotides are TGTGCCAGCAGCGAACTAGCGCTAAGCTACGAGCAGTACTTC.